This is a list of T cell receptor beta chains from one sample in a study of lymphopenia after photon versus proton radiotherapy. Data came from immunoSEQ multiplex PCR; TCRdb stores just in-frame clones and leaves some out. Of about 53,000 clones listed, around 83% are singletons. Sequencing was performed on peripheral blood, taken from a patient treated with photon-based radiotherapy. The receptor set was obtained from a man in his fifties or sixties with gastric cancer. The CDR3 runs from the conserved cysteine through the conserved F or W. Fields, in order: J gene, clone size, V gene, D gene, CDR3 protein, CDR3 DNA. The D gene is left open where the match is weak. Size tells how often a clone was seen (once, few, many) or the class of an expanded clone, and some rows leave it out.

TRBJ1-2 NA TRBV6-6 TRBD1 CASSLSGQIYGYTF TGTGCCAGCAGCCTCTCGGGACAGATCTATGGCTACACCTTC
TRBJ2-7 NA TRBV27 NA CASRRRARDISYEQYF TGTGCCAGCAGAAGGCGGGCCAGGGACATCTCCTACGAGCAGTACTTC
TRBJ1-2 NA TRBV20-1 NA CSARSGNGYTF TGCAGTGCTAGATCAGGGAATGGCTACACCTTC
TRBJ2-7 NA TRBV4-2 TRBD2 CASSQDGPSGRGEQYF TGTGCCAGCAGCCAAGATGGCCCTAGCGGGAGAGGCGAGCAGTACTTC
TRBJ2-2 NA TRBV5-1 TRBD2 CASSRIAGRNTGELFF TGCGCCAGCAGTCGGATAGCGGGACGGAACACCGGGGAGCTGTTTTTT
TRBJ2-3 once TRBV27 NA CASSLSPTHTSTDTQYF TGTGCCAGCAGTTTATCCCCAACCCACACAAGCACAGATACGCAGTATTTT
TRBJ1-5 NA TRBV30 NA CAWNEGFGNQPQHF TGTGCCTGGAACGAGGGTTTTGGGAATCAGCCCCAGCATTTT
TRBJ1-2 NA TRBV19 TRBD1 CASSSTGVEAYGYTF TGTGCCAGTAGTAGTACAGGGGTGGAGGCCTATGGCTACACCTTC
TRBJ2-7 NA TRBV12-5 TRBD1 CASAGTGVYEQYF TGTGCTAGTGCCGGGACAGGGGTCTACGAGCAGTACTTC
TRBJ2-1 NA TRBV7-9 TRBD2 CASGLAGFNEQFF TGTGCCAGCGGGCTAGCGGGATTCAATGAGCAGTTCTTC
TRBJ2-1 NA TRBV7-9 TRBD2 CASSLAGGWNEQFF TGTGCCAGCAGCTTAGCGGGAGGGTGGAATGAGCAGTTCTTC
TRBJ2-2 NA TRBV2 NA CASRADTGELFF TGTGCCAGCAGGGCGGACACCGGGGAGCTGTTTTTT
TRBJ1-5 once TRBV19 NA CASTLGGLINQPQHF TGTGCCAGTACTCTGGGTGGATTGATCAATCAGCCCCAGCATTTT
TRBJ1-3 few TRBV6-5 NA CASSYSPEGGNTIYF TGTGCCAGCAGTTACTCCCCCGAGGGTGGAAACACCATATATTTT
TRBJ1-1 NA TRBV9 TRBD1 CASSEGQEMNTEAFF TGTGCCAGCAGCGAGGGACAGGAAATGAACACTGAAGCTTTCTTT
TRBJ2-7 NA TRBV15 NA CATSRDTTSSHEQYF TGTGCCACCAGCAGAGATACCACTAGCTCCCACGAGCAGTACTTC
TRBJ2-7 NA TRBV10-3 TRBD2 CAITIAGGGSYEQYF TGTGCCATTACTATAGCGGGAGGTGGGTCTTACGAGCAGTACTTC
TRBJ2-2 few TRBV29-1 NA CSVLTDRGSGELFF TGCAGCGTTCTGACAGATCGGGGGTCCGGGGAGCTGTTTTTT
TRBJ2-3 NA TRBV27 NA CASSPWDGSTDTQYF TGTGCCAGCAGTCCCTGGGACGGTAGCACAGATACGCAGTATTTT
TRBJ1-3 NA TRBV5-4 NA CASSLAGGGNTIYF TGTGCCAGCAGCTTGGCCGGGGGTGGAAACACCATATATTTT
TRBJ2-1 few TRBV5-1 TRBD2 CASSPYGTSGYNEQFF TGCGCCAGCAGCCCCTATGGGACTAGCGGGTACAATGAGCAGTTCTTC
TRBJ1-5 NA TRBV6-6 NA CASSPSGGTQPQHF TGTGCCAGCAGTCCCTCGGGGGGGACTCAGCCCCAGCATTTT